This section outlines one T cell receptor (beta chain) sequence together with its context. The sample comes from a study of blood T cell repertoires in COVID-19. Overall study: Samples came from the United States, Italy and Spain, spanning acute and convalescent COVID-19. T cells, B-cell-depleted T cells, or PBMCs supplied cDNA or gDNA.

Participant reports of clinical history set cohort assignment. V lost 2 bases to trimming and J lost 5 bases; unmatched junction nucleotides: 11. The CDR3 is 17 amino acids. Germline V gene data show CDR1 as SGDLS and CDR2 as YYNGEE. Assay used: immunoSEQ multiplex PCR; TCRdb lists only in-frame clones, some missing. The profile shows 130,000 or so clones, 84% of them singletons. Sequenced sample: PBMCs or T cells enriched from blood (not recorded which). The chain recombines TRBV9 with TRBJ2-7; 12 bases match TRBD2. This TCR derives from a woman between 50 and 59 years old with acute COVID-19. CDR3 protein: CASSVSPGLAGSDEQYF. Here the CDR3 DNA reads TGTGCCAGCAGCGTGAGCCCTGGACTAGCGGGATCAGACGAGCAGTACTTC.